The 21 T cell receptor beta chains given below trace back to one sample, sequenced in a study of T cells in Graves' hyperthyroidism and ophthalmopathy. What was amplified from RNA transcripts were TCR beta CDR3 regions. The primer set for the first-round RT-PCR of the TCR CDR3 was HTBI. A single record per CDR3 protein comes from TCRdb applying MiXCR to the multiplex PCR reads. The repertoire includes about 600,000 distinct CDR3 sequences, roughly a sixth of them detected once, and 2.5% to 4% sits in the top ten. The sequenced sample was blood. The receptors shown here come from a woman in her thirties or forties with Graves' ophthalmopathy.

The rearrangement uses TRBV19 and TRBJ2-7; D may be TRBD2 (6 bases). The germline V and J ends were trimmed by 4 bases and 3 bases, with 13 bases remaining between them. This CDR3 is 14 amino acids long. Germline lookup yields CDR1 LNHDA and CDR2 SQIVND (reference sequence). The CDR3 spells CASSNPGASYEQYF. In nucleotides, the CDR3 is TGTGCCAGTAGTAATCCGGGAGCAAGCTACGAGCAGTACTTC.

This clonotype was counted at least ten times. The chain recombines TRBV2 with TRBJ1-3; D might be TRBD1 (5 bases). Trimming pared 3 bases from V and 5 bases from J, leaving 14 bases between. CDR3 size: 15 residues. Germline assignment: CDR1 SNHLY and CDR2 FYNNEI. CDR3 protein: CASSDFRGARNTIYF. Written as DNA, the CDR3 is TGTGCCAGCAGTGATTTTAGGGGCGCTCGAAACACCATATATTTT.

As to this clonotype: A much larger clone differs by one base, so this may be a read error. This chain joins TRBV4-1 and TRBJ2-1; 10 positions agree with TRBD1. The CDR3 consists of 19 residues. The germline gives CDR1 MGHRA, CDR2 YSYEKL. CDR3 DNA: TGCGCCAACAGCCAAGGACAGGGGGTCGGACTTCCCACCTACAATGAGCAGTTCTTC. It codes for CANSQGQGVGLPTYNEQFF.

This clonotype was counted at least ten times. This chain connects TRBV30 to TRBJ2-5, with D perhaps TRBD2 (5 bases). There are 14 residues in the CDR3. V was pared by 3 bases and J by 5 bases, with 16 bases between. CDR1 is GTSNPN, CDR2 SVGIG, per germline (reference sequence). DNA for the CDR3: TGTGCCTGGAGCCGGGGAGCGGCTGGGGAGACCCAGTACTTC. Translated: CAWSRGAAGETQYF.

In its sample, this clonotype was seen many times. The chain employs TRBV20-1 and TRBJ2-1, with D unresolved. Germline V gene sequence: CDR1 DFQATT, CDR2 SNEGSKA (reference sequence). The V gene lost 6 bases and the J gene lost 0 bases, with 12 bases spanning the gap. The CDR3 has 14 amino acids. CDR3: CSAEDPSSYNEQFF. The CDR3 nucleotides read TGCAGTGCAGAAGACCCGAGCTCCTACAATGAGCAGTTCTTC.

This clonotype was seen a few times. J is TRBJ1-1 and V is TRBV28, with 12 bases lining up with TRBD1. There are 16 residues in the CDR3. CDR1 and CDR2 (germline): MDHEN, SYDVKM. V trimming: 4 bases; J trimming: 0 bases; junction bases outside the gene matches: 3. CDR3: CASSSGQGAMNTEAFF. CDR3 sequence (DNA): TGTGCCAGCAGTTCGGGACAGGGGGCAATGAACACTGAAGCTTTCTTT.

This clonotype was found a few times. V and J are TRBV28 and TRBJ2-7; possible D gene TRBD1, 6 bases. The CDR3 has 14 residues. Trimming took 11 bases from V and 3 from J, leaving 20 bases between them. Germline values: CDR1 MDHEN, CDR2 SYDVKM. CDR3 sequence reads: CAGSGQLRRYEQYF. CDR3 in DNA: TGTGCCGGGTCCGGACAGCTACGTCGCTACGAGCAGTACTTC.

This clonotype was found a few times. The chain is built from TRBV6-1 and TRBJ2-7, with 8 bases that match TRBD2. V dropped 4 bases and J dropped 3; count of bases not matched to a gene: 17. CDR1 is MNHNS and CDR2 is SASEGT in the germline V gene. This CDR3 has 18 amino acids. The CDR3 nucleotides are TGTGCCAGCAGTGCCTCCGGCGGGAGGACAGCTTCCCACTACGAGCAGTACTTC. Translation gives CASSASGGRTASHYEQYF.

The genes are TRBV4-1 and TRBJ2-1; TRBD2 matches 8 bases. There are 15 residues in the CDR3. V lost 2 bases, J lost 8 bases, and 8 bases stayed unmatched. The germline gives CDR1 MGHRA, CDR2 YSYEKL. In DNA, the CDR3 is TGCGCCAGCAGCCAATCCCCCGGGGGGGGTGATGAGCAGTTCTTC. Protein: CASSQSPGGGDEQFF.

This rearrangement joins TRBV5-1 to TRBJ2-7, with TRBD2 identical over 8 bases. The germline CDR1 and CDR2 sequences are SGHRS and YFSETQ. The ends lost 2 bases at V and 2 bases at J; junction bases unmatched: 15. The CDR3 has 18 residues. The CDR3 region has the DNA TGCGCCAGCAGCTTCCCGGGACTAGACCTTCATCCCCCCTACGAGCAGTACTTC. This sequence encodes CASSFPGLDLHPPYEQYF.

This clonotype was picked up a small number of times. The chain recombines TRBV12-5 with TRBJ2-3; D gene unclear. CDR1 is LGHNT, CDR2 FRNRAP, per germline. The CDR3 totals 12 residues. V was cut by 9 bases and J by 1 base, with 8 bases left in between. Here the CDR3 DNA reads TGTGCTAGCCACGACTGCACAGATACGCAGTATTTT. Translation gives CASHDCTDTQYF.

V is TRBV2 and J is TRBJ2-6; perhaps TRBD1 as D (6 bases). CDR1 and CDR2 (germline): SNHLY, FYNNEI. V was shortened by 3 bases and J by 2 bases, with 11 bases between the two germline ends. The CDR3 contains 16 residues. DNA of the CDR3: TGTGCCAGCAGTGATCCTCCAGGGGCTGGGGCCAACGTCCTGACTTTC. It specifies CASSDPPGAGANVLTF.

This clonotype has at least ten counts. The chain carries TRBV5-1 and TRBJ1-1; D remains unclear. The germline V gene encodes CDR1 SGHRS and CDR2 YFSETQ. CDR3 length equals 14 residues. Trimming shortened V by 2 bases and J by 0 bases, and 8 bases separated the two germline ends. This CDR3 reads CASSFGPVNTEAFF. The CDR3 DNA reads as TGCGCCAGCAGCTTCGGGCCAGTGAACACTGAAGCTTTCTTT.

This clonotype showed up many times. This rearrangement joins TRBV29-1 to TRBJ2-1, with D possibly being TRBD2 (5 bases). The length of the CDR3 is 14 residues. V lost 6 bases and J 0 bases, leaving 12 bases between the germline ends. Germline CDR1 and CDR2: SQVTM and ANQGSEA. The CDR3 DNA is TGCAGCGTCGCCGGGGTACGCTCCTACAATGAGCAGTTCTTC. The encoded protein is CSVAGVRSYNEQFF.

The V call is TRBV7-6, the J call TRBJ2-5, with D tentatively TRBD1 (7 bases). The CDR3 consists of 14 residues. Germline CDR1 reads SGHVS; CDR2 reads FNYEAQ. The V end was cut by 5 bases, the J end by 3 bases, with 13 bases between. The CDR3: CASSTRGQKETQYF. CDR3 DNA: TGTGCCAGCAGCACGCGGGGACAGAAAGAGACCCAGTACTTC.

The V call is TRBV14, the J call TRBJ1-6, with D unclear. Trimming pared 0 bases from V and 8 bases from J, leaving 5 bases between. Germline CDR1 and CDR2: SGHDN and FVKESK. The CDR3 contains 13 residues. The CDR3 loop is CASSQDLDSPLHF. The CDR3 DNA is TGTGCCAGCAGCCAAGATTTGGATTCACCCCTCCACTTT.

The J gene is TRBJ2-3, the V gene TRBV14; 9 bases line up with TRBD1. The CDR3 sequence is 17 residues long. Unmatched junction bases numbered 13, after V lost 4 bases and J lost 5 bases. Per the germline V gene, CDR1 is SGHDN and CDR2 is FVKESK. The CDR3 loop reads CASSPRLWTGVIDTQYF. In DNA form, the CDR3 reads TGTGCCAGCAGCCCCCGCCTGTGGACAGGGGTAATAGATACGCAGTATTTT.

About this clonotype: The junction differs from germline at one of its ends, possibly a read error. This sequence joins TRBV6-5 and TRBJ2-5, with 7 bases matching TRBD2. Germline V lookup: CDR1 MNHEY, CDR2 SVGAGI. The CDR3 runs to 14 residues. The CDR3 spells CASSYSTSQEAQYF. The CDR3 DNA reads TGTGCCAGCAGTTACTCGACTAGCCAAGAGGCCCAGTACTTC.

A word on this clonotype: Since a much larger clone is just one base distant, this may be a read error. The genes are TRBV7-3 and TRBJ2-2, with 8 bases aligning to TRBD1. This CDR3 spans 14 amino acids. CDR1 and CDR2 (germline): SGHTA, FQGTGA. DNA of the CDR3: TGTTCCAGCAGTTCCACAGGGGGCACCGGGGAGCTGTTTTTT. Translation: CSSSSTGGTGELFF.

This clonotype was observed at least ten times. The genes are TRBV20-1 and TRBJ2-1; a possible D gene is TRBD2 (6 bases). The CDR3 has 13 amino acids. The V and J ends lost 6 bases and 6 bases respectively, with 15 bases between them. Germline V gene data show CDR1 as DFQATT and CDR2 as SNEGSKA (reference sequence). The CDR3 bases are TGCAGTGCCTTCCTAGCGATGCCCAATGAGCAGTTCTTC. It translates to CSAFLAMPNEQFF.

This clonotype was counted many times. The chain recombines TRBV5-1 with TRBJ2-3; TRBD2 might be the D (6 bases). The CDR3 has 15 amino acids. Germline lookup yields CDR1 SGHRS and CDR2 YFSETQ. V lost 0 bases and J 0 bases, leaving 8 bases between the germline ends. DNA of the CDR3: TGCGCCAGCAGCTTGGTCCGGGGGAGCACAGATACGCAGTATTTT. This codes for CASSLVRGSTDTQYF.